This T cell receptor beta chain was documented in a study of blood T cells in healthy people across ages. Through a sample-barcoded 5' primer and a J-beta primer mix, a second PCR was run for roughly 6 to 11 cycles. TCRdb re-called the 5' RACE reads with MiXCR, one entry per CDR3 protein. Here the sample spans 600,000 to 1,000,000 distinct CDR3 sequences, roughly 64% being singletons. The TCR was taken from a man between 25 and 39 years old in good health. The specimen sequenced was blood.

The CDR3 sequence is CASSYEGQVGRETQYF. The CDR3 bases are TGTGCCAGCAGTTACGAGGGACAGGTGGGCCGAGAGACCCAGTACTTC. J is TRBJ2-5 and V is TRBV6-5; 8 bases align to TRBD1. Losses at the gene ends were 2 bases for V and 4 bases for J; bases not matched to a gene: 9. The CDR3 runs 16 residues. Germline V gene data show CDR1 as MNHEY and CDR2 as SVGAGI.